The clone carrying this T cell receptor beta chain was recorded many times. Its antigen remains unidentified. The unsorted libraries were prepared from 2 million PBMCs (stored at -80 C). The record originates from a study of neurological immune-mediated disorders. Germline assignment: CDR1 MGHRA and CDR2 YSYEKL. The CDR3 is 14 amino acids. V lost 1 base and J 1 base, leaving 7 bases between the germline ends. General study points: HTLV-1-associated myelopathy ranked highest for TCR clonal expansion and multiple sclerosis lowest, beneath healthy controls. One related-CDR3 cluster, identified by phylogenetic grouping, held the repertoires of 18 of 34 multiple sclerosis patients and was a possible signature.

TCRdb re-called the 5' RACE reads with MiXCR, one entry per CDR3 protein. The data hold tens of thousands of distinct CDR3 sequences, with roughly 3.3% observed a single time. The sample comprised PBMCs. This rearrangement joins TRBV4-1 to TRBJ1-1; D unresolved. This clonotype was sampled from a woman aged 45 to 65 with multiple sclerosis. CDR3 in amino acids: CASSQGFSNTEAFF. CDR3 coding DNA: TGCGCCAGCAGCCAAGGGTTTTCGAACACTGAAGCTTTCTTT.